Here is one T cell receptor beta chain with its context. This clone was counted a single time. Its binding antigen is unknown. Base-call qualities are not available, and no considerably larger clone is one nucleotide away. Libraries were made using the immunoSEQ multiplex PCR assay. For the multiplex PCR, a mixture combining 60 forward primers for TCR Vbeta segments and 13 reverse primers for TCR Jbeta segments was used. A multiplex PCR assay on genomic DNA amplified the CDR3 region of rearranged TCR beta genes. On the Illumina HiSeq System, the amplified TCR beta libraries were sequenced as 87-base-pair reads. Per the source publication's procedure: A later analysis counted approximately 76 million unique TCR beta chains across the 500 to 850 repertoires, and around 12 million of these chains were shared by at least two donors. To remove PCR and sequencing errors, raw reads were error-corrected and collapsed into unique sequences using a nearest-neighbor algorithm that merged closely related sequences. Alignment of CDR3 sequences to IMGT reference sequences was used to assign V, D and J gene segments. For a sequence to be retained, a match of at least six nucleotides was required to both a V gene segment and a J gene segment. A rearrangement was called productive if the CDR3 had no stop codons and remained in frame with V and J, and every other rearrangement was called non-productive. CDR3 was defined by IMGT convention, running from the second conserved V-encoded cysteine to the conserved J-encoded phenylalanine. The earlier analysis of some 540 of the donors excluded any sequence lacking an unambiguous match to a single V gene segment. An earlier analysis of just under 600 of the donors called V segments functional above 56.7% productive rearrangements and segregating when the between-donor standard deviation exceeded 5%. To diagnose cytomegalovirus status from the catalog of TCR beta chain sequences, a statistical classification framework was built. In a later analysis, V and J genes were assigned by comparing TCR nucleotide sequences against IMGT/GENE-DB human TR gene sequences. A later analysis assigned CDR3 sequences and most-parsimonious VDJ recombination scenarios with the TCRdist pipeline. A later analysis defined each TCR beta chain by its CDR3 amino acid sequence plus V-gene family, and excluded reads lacking a unique V-gene family. A later analysis removed 550 to 700 highly shared, low-generation-probability nucleotide sequences to deal with suspected cross-contamination and a sequencing artifact. A later analysis calculated a clonal expansion index for each public chain from normalized within-repertoire ranks of inferred template counts. In a later analysis, generation probabilities were computed using a VDJ recombination model fitted to out-of-frame rearrangements, and the results were checked against IGoR. In a later analysis, hypergeometric tests were used to score TCR-TCR, TCR-HLA and TCR-CMV co-occurrence, with a repertoire-size bias correction applied to TCR pairs. False discovery rates were estimated in a later analysis by permuting HLA or CMV assignments 20 times. In a later analysis, co-occurring TCRs were grouped with DBSCAN, and TCRdist sequence similarity was added when clustering was performed within HLA-allele-positive subsets. Repertoires with fewer than 30,000 or more than 120,000 public chains were left out of co-occurrence clustering, as were several repertoires with anomalous nucleotide sharing. TCRdb took this table from immuneACCESS and kept in-frame rearrangements with V and J called. Such tables lack part of the clones; where checked against another copy, unresolved V genes explain under half of the gap, and the rest is unexplained. V and J calls and clone size follow that table, whereas D and trimming were derived from the DNA. The sample yields hundreds of thousands of clones; 65% to 85% were counted once. More than 0.6% of the sample is taken by the ten largest.

The data were obtained in a study of cytomegalovirus exposure and HLA in healthy donors (dated by TCRdb to between 2016 and 2019). Study-wide context: An earlier analysis of about 560 of the donors reported 250 to 300 Gb of sequence data and 100 million to 120 million unique TCR beta sequences obtained from some 200 million T cells. Roughly 300 gigabases of sequencing data and approximately 92 million unique TCR sequences made up an early release that covered several hundred HLA-typed donors. Of the approximately 400 genotyped donors, over 80% were placed in the genetic ancestry cluster associated with self-reported Caucasian donors. The study aimed to test whether signatures of past pathogen exposure could be identified by cataloging public T cell receptors. The study profiled the T cell repertoires of approximately 700 subjects by immunosequencing and related them to cytomegalovirus serostatus. In addition to the first cohort of hundreds of subjects, a separate validation cohort of approximately 110 different subjects was used. To predict cytomegalovirus infection status, the study brought together high-throughput TCR immunosequencing, statistical association of individual TCRs with disease status, and machine learning. To study patterns of TCR occurrence, a later analysis re-analyzed previously published TCR beta repertoires from 700 or so donors and added high-resolution HLA genotyping. The later analysis used no new phenotypic data to find candidate immune exposures, relying instead on TCR beta sequences and their occurrence across donors. To decide whether each TCR beta V gene segment behaved as functional or pseudogenic, an earlier analysis of fewer than 750 of the donors relied on high-throughput TCR beta sequencing. Alongside the repertoire data, information on donor age, sex, ethnicity and CMV serostatus was compiled. A later genetic analysis took genome-wide SNP genotypes for about 65% of the 666 donors and used that subset as a discovery cohort. Every discovery cohort repertoire had been produced on one sequencing platform. Both class I and class II loci were covered by HLA typing, at four-digit resolution. Typing coverage differed by locus: A, B, C, DRB1 and DQB1 were typed in roughly 629-630 donors, DQA1 in 500 to 550, DPA1 in roughly 590, and DPB1 in just under 490. Four or five DR-DQ haplotypes were handled as single units for association and clustering, since linkage in the cohort was strong. Among almost 400 genotyped donors of the cohort, an average of approximately 240,000 unique TCR beta nucleotide sequences were sequenced per donor, roughly a sixth of them non-productive. The study at large found these results: While some public TCRs were present in many individuals, most TCR sequences turned up only very rarely across donors. The cohort was sequenced for TCR beta chains only, and without alpha or paired-chain data the features that could be detected were limited. In a later analysis, about 16,000 TCR beta sequences were associated with specific HLA alleles at a false discovery rate of 0.05. A later genetic analysis reported fewer N-insertions in productive TCRs among donors in an Asian-associated ancestry cluster than the approximately 700-donor mean. The 87-base-pair reads could not distinguish some IMGT-functional V segments, including TRBV6-2 and TRBV6-3, so those segments were excluded. Most CMV-associated TCR beta chains appeared to be HLA-restricted in a later analysis, and the HLA associations seemed to be driven largely by CMV exposure. It was suggested by the authors that the approach could potentially be generalized to other disease states and immunological phenotypes. Linkage disequilibrium might explain the correlated functional status among segregating V segments, but an unknown experimental factor could not be excluded. In an earlier analysis of 587 of the donors, most TCR beta V segments were observed in productive rearrangements about 87% or about 30% of the time, broadly matching IMGT annotations. A further reported finding was that TCR beta sequences accurately predicted the HLA-A and HLA-B alleles for most subjects in the first cohort. The classifier was reported to diagnose cytomegalovirus status with high specificity and sensitivity in both the original cohort and the validation cohort. Because some donors lacked HLA typing at each locus, the association tests relied only on the typed subset. The earlier analysis of around 600 of the donors excluded some 16 rarely observed V segments, including chromosome 9 orphons, because counts were too low. Roughly uniform sequencing depth across donors was assumed in presence/absence analyses, although this assumption may not hold. For the cohort, immune exposure information was limited to CMV serostatus. According to a later analysis, parvovirus B19, influenza, CMV and Epstein-Barr virus appeared linked to several top co-occurrence clusters. A later analysis found that HLA-associated TCR beta chains were more clonally expanded and had lower generation probabilities than equally common non-associated chains. A few of the identified cytomegalovirus-associated TCR beta chains were confirmed in vitro to be specific for cytomegalovirus antigens. An association between a missense DCLRE1C variant and V-gene and J-gene trimming of TCR beta chains was found in a later genetic analysis and replicated in an independent cohort. In the study, 164 TCR beta chains were listed as associated with cytomegalovirus. In a later analysis, TCR association rates were found to vary across HLA loci, with the most associated TCRs seen for DRB1 alleles and the fewest for HLA-C alleles. The sequencing pipeline was judged likely to have produced a cluster of highly shared sequence variants as a technical artifact. When HLA alleles, especially DR and DQ, strongly co-occurred, TCR associations were difficult to assign to individual alleles.

The cohort was made up of several hundred healthy bone marrow donors. Cohort members were all nominally healthy when sampled, although unrecorded immune exposures were likely present. The donor tested CMV seronegative and was one of the 352 seronegative cohort members. Every donor gave a peripheral blood sample, and the peripheral blood mononuclear cells from that sample were used for TCR beta sequencing. The Qiagen DNeasy Blood Extraction Kit was used to extract genomic DNA from the blood cell samples. From its cysteine to its phenylalanine, the CDR3 spans 17 amino acids. The read is trimmed to its CDR3 DNA, 51 bases read in frame from base 1.

The clonotype comes from a boy aged 2-15 years in good health and CMV-seronegative. Sequenced: PBMCs. The chain couples TRBV21-1 to TRBJ2-7; TRBD1 is the table's D call and was not checked against the DNA. TRBV21-1 is a pseudogene. Here is the DNA: TGTGCCAGCAGCGATAACGGGGACAGGGCTGAATCCTACGAGCAGTACTTC. The resulting protein is CASSDNGDRAESYEQYF.